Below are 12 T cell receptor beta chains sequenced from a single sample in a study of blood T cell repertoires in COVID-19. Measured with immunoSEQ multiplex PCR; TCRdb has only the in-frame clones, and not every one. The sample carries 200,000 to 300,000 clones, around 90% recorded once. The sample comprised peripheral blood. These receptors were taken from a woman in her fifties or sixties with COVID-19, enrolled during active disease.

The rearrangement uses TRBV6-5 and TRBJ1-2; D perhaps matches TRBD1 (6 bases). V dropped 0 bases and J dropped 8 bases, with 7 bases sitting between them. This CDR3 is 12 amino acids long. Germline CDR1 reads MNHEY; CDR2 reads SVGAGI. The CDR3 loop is CASSYSGGGYTF. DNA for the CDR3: TGTGCCAGCAGTTACTCAGGGGGAGGCTACACCTTC.

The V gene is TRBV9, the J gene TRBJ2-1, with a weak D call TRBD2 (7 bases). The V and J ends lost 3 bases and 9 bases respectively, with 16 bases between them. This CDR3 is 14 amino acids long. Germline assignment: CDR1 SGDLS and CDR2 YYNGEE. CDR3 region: CASSEGGKGSEQFF. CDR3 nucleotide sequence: TGTGCCAGCAGCGAGGGGGGGAAGGGCAGTGAGCAGTTCTTC.

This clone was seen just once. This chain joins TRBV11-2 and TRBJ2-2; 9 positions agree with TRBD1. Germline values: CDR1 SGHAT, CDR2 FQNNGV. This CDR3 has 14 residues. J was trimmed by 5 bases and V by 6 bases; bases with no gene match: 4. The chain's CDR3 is CASRQGAGTGELFF. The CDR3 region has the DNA TGTGCCAGCAGACAGGGGGCAGGGACCGGGGAGCTGTTTTTT.

For the CDR3, the DNA is TGTGCCAGCTCGCCCACGGGACACGGGACGGGGTATAATTCACCCCTCCACTTT. Translation: CASSPTGHGTGYNSPLHF. The chain has TRBV18 and TRBJ1-6; TRBD1 is a possible D gene (6 bases). The CDR3 spans 18 residues. The germline gives CDR1 KGHSH, CDR2 LQKENI. V was cut by 6 bases and J by 4 bases, with 22 bases left in between.

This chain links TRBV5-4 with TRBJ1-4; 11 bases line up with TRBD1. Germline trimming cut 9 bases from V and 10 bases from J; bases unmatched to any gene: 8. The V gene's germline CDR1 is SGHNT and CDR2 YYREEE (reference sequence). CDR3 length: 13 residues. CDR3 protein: CATSDRGLGKLFF. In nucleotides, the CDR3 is TGTGCCACCTCGGACAGGGGGCTTGGAAAACTGTTTTTT.

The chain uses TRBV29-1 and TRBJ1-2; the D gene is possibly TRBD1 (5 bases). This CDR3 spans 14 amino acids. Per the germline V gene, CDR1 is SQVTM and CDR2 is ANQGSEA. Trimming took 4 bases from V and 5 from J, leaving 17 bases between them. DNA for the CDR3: TGCAGCGTTGGGGGGGAGATTAGAGAATATGGCTACACCTTC. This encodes CSVGGEIREYGYTF.

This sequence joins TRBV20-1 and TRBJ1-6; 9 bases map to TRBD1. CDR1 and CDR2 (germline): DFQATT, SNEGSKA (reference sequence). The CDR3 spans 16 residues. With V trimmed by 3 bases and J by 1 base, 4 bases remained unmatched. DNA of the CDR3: TGCAGTGCTAGTCTCGGACAGGGGTCCTATAATTCACCCCTCCACTTT. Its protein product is CSASLGQGSYNSPLHF.

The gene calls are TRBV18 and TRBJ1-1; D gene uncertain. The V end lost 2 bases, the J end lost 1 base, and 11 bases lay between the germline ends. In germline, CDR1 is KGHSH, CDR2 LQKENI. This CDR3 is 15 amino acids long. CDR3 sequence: CASSPYLEGNTEAFF. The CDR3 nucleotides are TGTGCCAGCTCACCATATCTCGAGGGGAACACTGAAGCTTTCTTT. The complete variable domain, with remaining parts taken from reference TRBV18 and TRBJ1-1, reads NAGVMQNPRHLVRRRGQEARLRCSPMKGHSHVYWYRQLPEEGLKFMVYLQKENIIDESGMPKERFSAEFPKEGPSILRIQQVVRGDSAAYFCASSPYLEGNTEAFFGQGTRLTVV.

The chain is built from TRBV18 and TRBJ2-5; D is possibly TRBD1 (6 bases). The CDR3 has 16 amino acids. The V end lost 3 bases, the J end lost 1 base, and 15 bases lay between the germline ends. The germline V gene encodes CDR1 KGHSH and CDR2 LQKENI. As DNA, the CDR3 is TGTGCCAGCTCACCCCGGTGGTCGGACAGCCAAGAGACCCAGTACTTC. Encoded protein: CASSPRWSDSQETQYF.

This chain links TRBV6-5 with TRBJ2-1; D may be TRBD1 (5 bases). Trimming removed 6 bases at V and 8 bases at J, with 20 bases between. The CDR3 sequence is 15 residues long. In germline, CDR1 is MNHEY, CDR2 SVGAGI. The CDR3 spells CASRDGKRRGHEQFF. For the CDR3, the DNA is TGTGCCAGCAGGGACGGAAAACGAAGGGGCCATGAGCAGTTCTTC.

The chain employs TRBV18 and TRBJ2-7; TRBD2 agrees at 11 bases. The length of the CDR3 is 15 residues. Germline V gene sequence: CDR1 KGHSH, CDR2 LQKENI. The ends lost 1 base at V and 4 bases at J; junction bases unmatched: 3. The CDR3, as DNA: TGTGCCAGCTCACCACTGACTAGCGGGATATACGAGCAGTACTTC. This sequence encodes CASSPLTSGIYEQYF.

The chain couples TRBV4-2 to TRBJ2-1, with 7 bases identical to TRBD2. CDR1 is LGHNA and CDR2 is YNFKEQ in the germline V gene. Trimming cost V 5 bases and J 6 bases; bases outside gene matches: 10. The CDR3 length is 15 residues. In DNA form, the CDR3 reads TGTGCCAGCAGCTCCCCTCCGGGGGGACCCAATGAGCAGTTCTTC. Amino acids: CASSSPPGGPNEQFF.